This passage covers 21 T cell receptor beta chains from one sample sequenced in a study of tumor-infiltrating lymphocytes in glioblastoma multiforme. TCR beta libraries were built from RNA through three nested multiplex PCR rounds using modified ARM-PCR. Using its own MiXCR run on the multiplex PCR reads, TCRdb lists one record per CDR3 protein. The sample yields 12,000 or so distinct CDR3 sequences, around 70% seen once. Sequencing input: brain tumor tissue. The receptors come from a male donor with glioblastoma.

As to this clonotype: A read error is likely, as this CDR3 ends without the conserved phenylalanine or tryptophan. The limits of the CDR3 on the DNA are not certain, so only TCRdb's listed CDR3 is given. V usage is TRBV29-1 and J usage is TRBJ2-7; the D call in the table, TRBD2, was not verified against the DNA. The CDR3 is 15 amino acids long, termini counted. Germline CDR1 reads SQVTM; CDR2 reads ANQGSEA. The CDR3 loop is CSIELGTSGSDEQCS.

Regarding this clonotype: A clone one base away is much larger, so this may be a read error. The rearrangement uses TRBV5-4 and TRBJ2-5; 9 bases map to TRBD1. Germline CDR1 SGHNT, CDR2 YYREEE (reference sequence). CDR3 size: 14 residues. The CDR3 loop is CASSSTGGIETRYF. DNA of the CDR3: TGTGCCAGCAGTTCGACAGGGGGGATAGAGACCCGGTACTTC.

In this sample, this clonotype turned up once. The chain combines TRBV2 with TRBJ2-1, with 14 bases matching TRBD2. There are 16 residues in the CDR3. V shed 7 bases, J shed 10 bases, and the junction held 12 bases outside the gene matches. Per the germline V gene, CDR1 is SNHLY and CDR2 is FYNNEI. The CDR3 protein is CASIFRLAGGPSEQFF. CDR3 sequence (DNA): TGTGCCAGCATTTTCAGACTAGCGGGAGGGCCGAGCGAGCAGTTCTTC.

The chain uses TRBV20-1 and TRBJ1-5, with TRBD1 as a possible D gene (6 bases). Germline V gene sequence: CDR1 DFQATT, CDR2 SNEGSKA (reference sequence). The V end was cut by 0 bases, the J end by 3 bases, with 21 bases between. CDR3 length: 18 residues. CDR3 sequence reads: CSARDRLKGGGDNQPQHF. The CDR3 coding sequence is TGCAGTGCTAGAGATAGATTGAAGGGGGGGGGGGACAATCAGCCCCAGCATTTT.

The chain joins TRBV9 to TRBJ2-2; tentatively, D is TRBD1 or TRBD2 (5 bases each). The CDR3 loop spans 14 amino acids. Trimming removed 6 bases from V and 1 base from J, with 10 bases in between. CDR1 is SGDLS, CDR2 YYNGEE, per germline. CDR3 region: CASKERGNTGELFF. For the CDR3, the DNA is TGTGCCAGCAAAGAGAGGGGGAACACCGGGGAGCTGTTTTTT.

In the case of this clonotype: Given the absence of the conserved phenylalanine or tryptophan at the CDR3 end, a read error is likely. No DNA is shown, since the ends of the CDR3 on it are uncertain; the CDR3 is the one TCRdb lists. This rearrangement joins TRBV6-6 to TRBJ2-1; TRBD2 is the table's D call and was not checked against the DNA. CDR1 is MNHNY, CDR2 SVGAGI, per germline (reference sequence). The CDR3 contains 14 residues when both ends are counted. The CDR3 spells CASRTGGPKHEPFS.

This clonotype was counted only a few times. The chain joins TRBV2 to TRBJ2-1; D is unclear. Looked up from germline, CDR1 is SNHLY and CDR2 is FYNNEI. V was clipped by 6 bases and J by 5 bases, with 14 bases between them. The CDR3 is 14 residues long. CDR3 region: CASRPAHFDNEQFF. DNA of the CDR3: TGTGCCAGCAGGCCGGCTCACTTTGACAATGAGCAGTTCTTC.

V gene TRBV11-2 combines with J gene TRBJ2-1; D possibly corresponds to TRBD2 (6 bases). CDR1 SGHAT and CDR2 FQNNGV come from the germline V gene. This CDR3 is built from 16 residues. Trimming left V 5 bases short and J 1 base short, with 15 bases between. The CDR3 bases are TGTGCCAGCAGCCTCTCGGGCGGGACGTCCTACAATGAGCAGTTCTTC. It translates to CASSLSGGTSYNEQFF.

The chain uses TRBV6-4 and TRBJ2-1; D is perhaps TRBD1 or TRBD2 (5 bases each). V was pared by 2 bases and J by 8 bases, with 16 bases between. This CDR3 contains 15 residues. Germline V gives CDR1 MRHNA, CDR2 SNTAGT. The CDR3 bases are TGTGCCAGCAGTGACCCGGGGCTAGGGGTCGATGAGCAGTTCTTC. Residues: CASSDPGLGVDEQFF.

This clonotype is medium-sized by share. The chain combines TRBV20-1 with TRBJ2-7; 9 nucleotides match TRBD2. This CDR3 has 16 residues. Germline-derived CDR1 and CDR2 are DFQATT and SNEGSKA (reference sequence). V lost 6 bases to trimming and J lost 0 bases; unmatched junction nucleotides: 12. CDR3 nucleotides: TGCAGTGCCATAAGGGCGGCTAGCGGGAACTCCTACGAGCAGTACTTC. It translates to CSAIRAASGNSYEQYF.

On this clonotype itself: Its ends do not fully match the called genes, so a read error is possible. The chain links TRBV7-2 to TRBJ2-2; maybe TRBD2 (5 bases). The CDR3 runs 15 residues. Looked up from germline, CDR1 is SGHTA and CDR2 is FQGNSA. The CDR3 nucleotides read TGTGCCAGCAGTCGTTTAAGGGAGCGAACCGTGGAGCTGTTTTTT. Amino acid sequence: CASSRLRERTVELFF. The complete variable domain, with remaining parts taken from reference TRBV7-2 and TRBJ2-2, reads GAGVSQSPSNKVTEKGKDVELRCDPISGHTALYWYRQSLGQGLEFLIYFQGNSAPDKSGLPSDRFSAERTGGSVSTLTIQRTQQEDSAVYLCASSRLRERTVELFFGEGSRLTVL.

This clonotype was observed a single time. It may be a read error: a sequence one base away is much more abundant. The chain carries TRBV7-2 and TRBJ2-7; TRBD1 might be the D (5 bases). The CDR3 consists of 14 residues. Germline CDR1 SGHTA, CDR2 FQGNSA. For the CDR3, the DNA is TGTGCCAGCTGCTTAGTGGGGCTAGATCCCGAGCAGTACTTC. Translation gives CASCLVGLDPEQYF.

In this sample, this clonotype turned up a few times. The V gene is TRBV5-1, the J gene TRBJ2-3, with D possibly matching TRBD1 (5 bases). With 0 bases removed from V and 2 bases from J, the gap between germline ends came to 13 bases. Germline V gene data show CDR1 as SGHRS and CDR2 as YFSETQ. The CDR3 length is 16 residues. The CDR3 region is CASSLARVGPTDTQYF. DNA of the CDR3: TGCGCCAGCAGCTTGGCCCGGGTGGGGCCCACAGATACGCAGTATTTT.

This clonotype qualifies as large (0.1 to 1%). This chain uses TRBV20-1 with TRBJ2-7, with a possible D match to TRBD2 (6 bases). The CDR3 has 15 residues. The germline CDR1 and CDR2 sequences are DFQATT and SNEGSKA (reference sequence). V lost 3 bases and J 6 bases, leaving 21 bases between the germline ends. The CDR3 region has the DNA TGCAGTGCTAGCACATTCGGGAGTACGGCCGTCGAGCAGTACTTC. Encoded protein: CSASTFGSTAVEQYF.

V usage is TRBV28 and J usage is TRBJ2-3; 8 bases align to TRBD2. Germline-derived CDR1 and CDR2 are MDHEN and SYDVKM. V shed 2 bases, J shed 6 bases, and the junction held 7 bases outside the gene matches. CDR3 size: 15 residues. The CDR3 reads CASSLPSGLKDTQYF. In nucleotides, the CDR3 is TGTGCCAGCAGTTTACCTAGCGGGTTAAAGGATACGCAGTATTTT.

Note on this clonotype: The germline gene is not matched at one end of the junction; a read error may be the cause. The CDR3 sequence is CASSQAAGNFHEQYF. The CDR3 coding sequence is TGCGCCAGCAGCCAAGCGGCCGGGAATTTCCACGAGCAGTACTTT. The chain recombines TRBV4-1 with TRBJ2-7; TRBD2 is a possible D gene (5 bases). Per germline, CDR1 MGHRA and CDR2 YSYEKL. The CDR3 length is 15 residues.

V and J are TRBV29-1 and TRBJ1-4; D is uncertain. The germline V and J ends were trimmed by 8 bases and 4 bases, with 17 bases remaining between them. There are 14 residues in the CDR3. The germline V gene encodes CDR1 SQVTM and CDR2 ANQGSEA. CDR3 residues: CSIAMIDVNEKLFF. The DNA for the CDR3 is TGCAGCATTGCAATGATTGACGTTAATGAAAAACTGTTTTTT.

V and J are TRBV7-2 and TRBJ2-7, with D unresolved. The CDR3 has 13 amino acids. Germline lookup yields CDR1 SGHTA and CDR2 FQGNSA. Deletions cut 5 bases from V and 0 bases from J, with 8 bases between. The CDR3 nucleotides read TGTGCCAGCAGCGCGGACGCCTCCTACGAGCAGTACTTC. Translation: CASSADASYEQYF.

In the case of this clonotype: One junction end does not reproduce the germline sequence, and a read error may be involved. This chain links TRBV20-1 with TRBJ2-5, with 11 nucleotides matching TRBD2. The CDR3 sequence is 15 residues long. Germline values: CDR1 DFQATT, CDR2 SNEGSKA (reference sequence). CDR3 coding DNA: TGCAACGCTAGAGATTTGGGACTAGCGGAAGAGACCGAGTACTTC. Amino acids: CNARDLGLAEETEYF.

Details on this clonotype: The conserved phenylalanine or tryptophan is not found at the CDR3 terminus, so this likely reflects a read error. This chain joins TRBV28 and TRBJ2-2; possible D gene TRBD1, 5 bases. Deletions cut 5 bases from V and 4 bases from J, with 20 bases between. This CDR3 has 17 residues. Germline-derived CDR1 and CDR2 are MDHEN and SYDVKM. The CDR3 coding sequence is TGTGCCAGCAGTCCCCACCATGGGGCGCCGGGCACCGGGGAGCTGTTTCTT. Amino acids: CASSPHHGAPGTGELFL.

Concerning this clonotype itself: Relative to the germline gene, one junction end is altered; a read error may explain this. The rearrangement uses TRBV6-5 and TRBJ1-1; D gene uncertain. The CDR3 has 12 amino acids. CDR1 MNHEY and CDR2 SVGAGI come from the germline V gene. The CDR3, as DNA: TGTGCCAGCAGTTACTCGAACACTGAAGCTATCTTT. Encoded protein: CASSYSNTEAIF.